A selection of T cell receptor beta chains follows, all from one sample in a study of cytomegalovirus exposure and HLA in healthy donors. The data were produced by immunoSEQ multiplex PCR, yet TCRdb's version contains in-frame clones alone and is incomplete. The ten top clones account for 1.8%, within a sample of roughly 45,000 clones. Sequences were obtained from PBMCs. The receptors stem from a woman aged 25 to 39 in good health and CMV-seronegative. CDR3s include the opening cysteine and the closing phenylalanine or tryptophan. A D gene is named only where the DNA matches it firmly. Size tells how often a clone was seen (once, few, many) or the class of an expanded clone, and some rows leave it out.

d_gene	j_gene	v_gene	abundance	CDR3nt	CDR3aa
TRBD1	TRBJ1-1	TRBV18	.	TGTGCCAGCTCACCCCAGTCCCGGGACAGGGATGAAGCTTTCTTT	CASSPQSRDRDEAFF
.	TRBJ2-5	TRBV7-7	.	TGTGCCAGCAGCATTTCGGGGGGCGGGGAGACCCAGTACTTC	CASSISGGGETQYF
TRBD1	TRBJ2-1	TRBV29-1	.	TGCAGCGTTGAACGGCGGACAGGGCGGGATGAGCAGTTCTTC	CSVERRTGRDEQFF
.	TRBJ2-3	TRBV29-1	.	TGCAGCGTTGGTGGCGGGGCGCACACAGATACGCAGTATTTT	CSVGGGAHTDTQYF
.	TRBJ1-2	TRBV9	.	TGTGCCAGCAGCGCCCCACCCCCGGACAATTTGGGCTACACCTTC	CASSAPPPDNLGYTF
.	TRBJ1-1	TRBV18	.	TGTGCCAGCTCACCACCGTCTGACAGGACTGAAGCTTTCTTT	CASSPPSDRTEAFF
TRBD1	TRBJ2-1	TRBV6-6	.	TGTGCCAGCAGAGAAACGGGACAGGCAAACAATGAGCAGTTCTTC	CASRETGQANNEQFF
TRBD1	TRBJ1-1	TRBV6-5	.	TGTGCCAGCAGTCTCCTAGACAGGGGGCCTGGTGAAGCTTTCTTT	CASSLLDRGPGEAFF
.	TRBJ2-7	TRBV5-1	.	TGCGCCAGCAGCTTGGCCGCGATCTCCAGGCCCTACGAGCAGTACTTC	CASSLAAISRPYEQYF
.	TRBJ2-5	TRBV19	.	TGTGCCAGTAGTATAACCAGGGAAGAGACCCAGTACTTC	CASSITREETQYF
TRBD1	TRBJ2-5	TRBV5-1	.	TGCGCCAGCAGCATGCAGGGGGATCAAGAGACCCAGTACTTC	CASSMQGDQETQYF
.	TRBJ1-3	TRBV28	.	TGTGCCAGCAGTTTGTATGGAAACACCATATATTTT	CASSLYGNTIYF
TRBD1	TRBJ2-1	TRBV9	.	TGTGCCAGCAGCGCAGGGGGCAGCGGCTACAATGAGCAGTTCTTC	CASSAGGSGYNEQFF
.	TRBJ2-1	TRBV6-6	medium-sized	TGTGCCAGCAGTTACCTCCCGCCAGGGGAGCAGTTCTTC	CASSYLPPGEQFF
.	TRBJ1-2	TRBV30	.	TGTGCCTCTCGATTTGGCGCAGGGCCAGGGGTTTTTATCTTC	CASRFGAGPGVFIF
TRBD2	TRBJ2-5	TRBV15	.	TGTGCCACCAGCAGAGATAGACTAGCGGGAAAAGAGACCCAGTACTTC	CATSRDRLAGKETQYF
.	TRBJ2-7	TRBV15	.	TGTGCCACGGGGGGAACATTGGGGGGCGAGCAGTACTTC	CATGGTLGGEQYF